This entry concerns a single T cell receptor (beta chain). As processed by the authors: Estimation of nucleated cell counts relied on the amplification of reference gene primers. Sequenced by immunoSEQ multiplex PCR; TCRdb stores in-frame clones only, minus some. D and trimming come from the DNA, and the V and J calls and clone size come from that table. The sample lists 85,000 to 100,000 clones; about 90% were seen once. The data are from a study of blood T cell repertoires in COVID-19. Overall study context: COVID-19 samples collected from the United States, Italy and Spain covered acute and convalescent phases. T cells, B-cell-depleted T cells, or PBMCs supplied cDNA or gDNA.

The CDR3 is 12 residues long. Trimming removed 3 bases from V and 4 bases from J, with 6 bases in between. Seattle patients were enrolled during active infection and followed longitudinally. Specimen: peripheral blood. This sequence was found in a man aged 50-60 years with COVID-19, enrolled during active disease. The rearrangement links TRBV12-3 or TRBV12-4 to TRBJ1-1, with no clear D. As DNA, the CDR3 is TGTGCCAGCAGTTTGGTCGGCACTGAAGCTTTCTTT. Translated, it gives CASSLVGTEAFF.